A selection of T cell receptor beta chains follows, all from one sample in a study of T cells in localized non-small cell lung cancer. Using immunoSEQ multiplex PCR, the repertoire was profiled, and TCRdb retains in-frame clones only, with some absent. The sample yields under 100,000 clones, about 88% seen once. Specimen: peripheral blood, collected before any cancer treatment. The source is a woman aged 40-69 years with stage I squamous cell lung carcinoma. CDR3s include the opening cysteine and the closing phenylalanine or tryptophan. Each record gives: clone size, J gene, D gene, V gene, CDR3 DNA, CDR3 protein. The D gene is left open where the match is weak. Expanded clones are given a class, and other clones once, few, many or no size at all.

abundance: NA
j_gene: TRBJ1-2
d_gene: TRBD1
v_gene: TRBV6-6
CDR3nt: TGTGCCAGCATTCCCCGGGGGCAGGGGGTTGGCTACACCTTC
CDR3aa: CASIPRGQGVGYTF

abundance: NA
j_gene: TRBJ2-6
d_gene: NA
v_gene: TRBV5-1
CDR3nt: TGCGCCAGCAGCCCCACCTCTGGGGCCAACGTCCTGACTTTC
CDR3aa: CASSPTSGANVLTF

abundance: NA
j_gene: TRBJ2-1
d_gene: TRBD2
v_gene: TRBV6-5
CDR3nt: TGTGCCAGCAGTTACACGGGGGGCTCCTACAATGAGCAGTTCTTC
CDR3aa: CASSYTGGSYNEQFF

abundance: NA
j_gene: TRBJ2-1
d_gene: NA
v_gene: TRBV5-6
CDR3nt: TGTGCCAGCAGCTTACGACAGTGGGCTTACAATGAGCAGTTCTTC
CDR3aa: CASSLRQWAYNEQFF

abundance: NA
j_gene: TRBJ2-5
d_gene: TRBD1
v_gene: TRBV7-2
CDR3nt: TGTGCCAGCAGCCGGACAGGGTTGACCCAGTACTTC
CDR3aa: CASSRTGLTQYF

abundance: NA
j_gene: TRBJ1-2
d_gene: NA
v_gene: TRBV6-1
CDR3nt: TGTGCCAGCAGTGTTACAGAAGACTATGGCTACACCTTC
CDR3aa: CASSVTEDYGYTF

abundance: NA
j_gene: TRBJ1-6
d_gene: TRBD1
v_gene: TRBV10-3
CDR3nt: TGTGCCATCCGACAGGGCGGTTCACCCCTCCACTTT
CDR3aa: CAIRQGGSPLHF

abundance: NA
j_gene: TRBJ1-6
d_gene: NA
v_gene: TRBV18
CDR3nt: TGTGCCAGCTCCCCGACAGAATCCAATTCACCCCTCCACTTT
CDR3aa: CASSPTESNSPLHF

abundance: NA
j_gene: TRBJ2-7
d_gene: TRBD1
v_gene: TRBV7-9
CDR3nt: TGTGCCAGCAGCCACCTGCGAGGGGGCCCCTACGAGCAGTACTTC
CDR3aa: CASSHLRGGPYEQYF

abundance: NA
j_gene: TRBJ1-2
d_gene: TRBD1
v_gene: TRBV11-2
CDR3nt: TGTGCCAGCTCCCGGGGGACAGGGGGCTTTAGTAACTATGGCTACACCTTC
CDR3aa: CASSRGTGGFSNYGYTF

abundance: NA
j_gene: TRBJ2-3
d_gene: NA
v_gene: TRBV5-1
CDR3nt: TGCGCCAGCAGCTTGGTGGTAGATGCCACAGATACGCAGTATTTT
CDR3aa: CASSLVVDATDTQYF

abundance: few
j_gene: TRBJ2-7
d_gene: NA
v_gene: TRBV4-1
CDR3nt: TGCGCCAGCAGCCTACTACAGGGTAACGAGCAGTACTTC
CDR3aa: CASSLLQGNEQYF

abundance: NA
j_gene: TRBJ1-2
d_gene: NA
v_gene: TRBV9
CDR3nt: TGTGCCAGCAGCGTAGGGAGCGAGGGTGGCTACACCTTC
CDR3aa: CASSVGSEGGYTF

abundance: NA
j_gene: TRBJ2-1
d_gene: NA
v_gene: TRBV25-1
CDR3nt: TGTGCCAGCAGTGGTGAACAGGATAACTACAATGAGCAGTTCTTC
CDR3aa: CASSGEQDNYNEQFF

abundance: NA
j_gene: TRBJ2-1
d_gene: NA
v_gene: TRBV6-5
CDR3nt: TGTGCCAGCAGTTACTCGATATCAGGGATCAATGAGCAGTTCTTC
CDR3aa: CASSYSISGINEQFF

abundance: once
j_gene: TRBJ1-1
d_gene: TRBD1
v_gene: TRBV5-1
CDR3nt: TGCGCCAGCACCCGATCCGGGACAGGGTCTTTTGAAGAAGCTTTCTTT
CDR3aa: CASTRSGTGSFEEAFF

abundance: NA
j_gene: TRBJ2-7
d_gene: NA
v_gene: TRBV5-1
CDR3nt: TGCGCCAGCAGCTTAGGACCCGAGCAGTACTTC
CDR3aa: CASSLGPEQYF

abundance: NA
j_gene: TRBJ1-2
d_gene: TRBD1
v_gene: TRBV18
CDR3nt: TGTGCCAGCTCACCCCAAGGACAGGGTCTATATGGCTACACCTTC
CDR3aa: CASSPQGQGLYGYTF

abundance: NA
j_gene: TRBJ2-7
d_gene: NA
v_gene: TRBV7-9
CDR3nt: TGTGCCAGCAGCGCTCCCCAGGGGGGAGGCTACGAGCAGTACTTC
CDR3aa: CASSAPQGGGYEQYF

abundance: NA
j_gene: TRBJ1-2
d_gene: TRBD1
v_gene: TRBV2
CDR3nt: TGTGCCAGCGCGACAGGGGCCTATGGCTACACCTTC
CDR3aa: CASATGAYGYTF

abundance: NA
j_gene: TRBJ1-2
d_gene: TRBD1
v_gene: TRBV7-2
CDR3nt: TGTGCCAGTAGGACAGGGACTAACTATGGCTACACCTTC
CDR3aa: CASRTGTNYGYTF

abundance: NA
j_gene: TRBJ1-2
d_gene: NA
v_gene: TRBV4-2
CDR3nt: TGTGCCAGCAGCCTCGTGGCAGCACCAGTTGAGGGCTATGGCTACACCTTC
CDR3aa: CASSLVAAPVEGYGYTF

abundance: NA
j_gene: TRBJ1-2
d_gene: TRBD1
v_gene: TRBV19
CDR3nt: TGTGCCAGTAGTATCCCCGGGACAGGGGGTAACTATGGCTACACCTTC
CDR3aa: CASSIPGTGGNYGYTF

abundance: NA
j_gene: TRBJ1-5
d_gene: NA
v_gene: TRBV19
CDR3nt: TGTGCCAGTAGATTAATTGGAGCAGGCGATCAGCCCCAGCATTTT
CDR3aa: CASRLIGAGDQPQHF

abundance: NA
j_gene: TRBJ2-7
d_gene: TRBD1
v_gene: TRBV6-5
CDR3nt: TGTGCCAGCAGTTGGGGACAGGTGTCCTACGAGCAGTACTTC
CDR3aa: CASSWGQVSYEQYF

abundance: NA
j_gene: TRBJ1-5
d_gene: NA
v_gene: TRBV10-3
CDR3nt: TGTGCCATCAGTGAGTATAAGGACAGAAATCAGCCCCAGCATTTT
CDR3aa: CAISEYKDRNQPQHF

abundance: NA
j_gene: TRBJ1-5
d_gene: NA
v_gene: TRBV19
CDR3nt: TGTGCCAGTAGTATCGGCTTAATAATAGATCAGCCCCAGCATTTT
CDR3aa: CASSIGLIIDQPQHF

abundance: NA
j_gene: TRBJ1-1
d_gene: NA
v_gene: TRBV19
CDR3nt: TGTGCCAGTAGTTTCACTGGACTGCTCGCAGCTTTCTTT
CDR3aa: CASSFTGLLAAFF

abundance: NA
j_gene: TRBJ1-4
d_gene: TRBD1
v_gene: TRBV6-6
CDR3nt: TGTGCCAGCAGTTACTACAGGGGGGTTAATGAAAAACTGTTTTTT
CDR3aa: CASSYYRGVNEKLFF

abundance: NA
j_gene: TRBJ1-5
d_gene: NA
v_gene: TRBV19
CDR3nt: TGTGCCAGTAGTACAGAACTGAATCAGCCCCAGCATTTT
CDR3aa: CASSTELNQPQHF

abundance: NA
j_gene: TRBJ1-2
d_gene: NA
v_gene: TRBV25-1
CDR3nt: TGTGCCAGCACCCCTTCAGGCAGCCCCTATGGCTACACCTTC
CDR3aa: CASTPSGSPYGYTF

abundance: NA
j_gene: TRBJ1-5
d_gene: NA
v_gene: TRBV4-2
CDR3nt: TGTGCCAGCAGCCAAGCCCCCCATGGGGATCAGCCCCAGCATTTT
CDR3aa: CASSQAPHGDQPQHF

abundance: NA
j_gene: TRBJ2-3
d_gene: TRBD2
v_gene: TRBV9
CDR3nt: TGTGCCAGCCGAGGGCCTAGCGGGACAGATACGCAGTATTTT
CDR3aa: CASRGPSGTDTQYF

abundance: NA
j_gene: TRBJ2-3
d_gene: NA
v_gene: TRBV20-1
CDR3nt: TGCAGTGCGAGTGCAGATACGCAGTATTTT
CDR3aa: CSASADTQYF

abundance: once
j_gene: TRBJ2-5
d_gene: TRBD2
v_gene: TRBV2
CDR3nt: TGTGCCAGCAGTGACGGGATTAGCGGGGGGTACCAAGAGACCCAGTACTTC
CDR3aa: CASSDGISGGYQETQYF

abundance: NA
j_gene: TRBJ1-2
d_gene: TRBD1
v_gene: TRBV30
CDR3nt: TGTGCCTGGAGTGAGGGACAGCCACCTTATAACACCTTC
CDR3aa: CAWSEGQPPYNTF

abundance: NA
j_gene: TRBJ2-5
d_gene: TRBD2
v_gene: TRBV4-2
CDR3nt: TGTGCCAGCAGCCCAGACCTTAGCGGGGGGGCGAAGCAAGAGACCCAGTACTTC
CDR3aa: CASSPDLSGGAKQETQYF

abundance: NA
j_gene: TRBJ1-4
d_gene: TRBD1
v_gene: TRBV18
CDR3nt: TGTGCCAGCTCATTGACAGGGGTAAATGAAAAACTGTTTTTT
CDR3aa: CASSLTGVNEKLFF

abundance: NA
j_gene: TRBJ1-4
d_gene: TRBD1
v_gene: TRBV19
CDR3nt: TGTGCCAGTACCCTGACAGGGTCTGCAACTAATGAAAAACTGTTTTTT
CDR3aa: CASTLTGSATNEKLFF

abundance: NA
j_gene: TRBJ1-5
d_gene: TRBD1
v_gene: TRBV5-1
CDR3nt: TGCGCCAGCAGCTCGGAAGGACAGGGGAATCAGCCCCAGCATTTT
CDR3aa: CASSSEGQGNQPQHF

abundance: NA
j_gene: TRBJ1-5
d_gene: TRBD1
v_gene: TRBV5-5
CDR3nt: TGTGCCAGCAGCGTGACAGGGCTCGGCGAAAATCAGCCCCAGCATTTT
CDR3aa: CASSVTGLGENQPQHF

abundance: NA
j_gene: TRBJ2-5
d_gene: NA
v_gene: TRBV19
CDR3nt: TGTGCCAGTGGGGGGGCGGCAGGGCGAGAGACCCAGTACTTC
CDR3aa: CASGGAAGRETQYF

abundance: NA
j_gene: TRBJ1-2
d_gene: TRBD1
v_gene: TRBV4-1
CDR3nt: TGCGCCAGCACCACACGGCAGGGGGACTATGGCTACACCTTC
CDR3aa: CASTTRQGDYGYTF

abundance: NA
j_gene: TRBJ1-5
d_gene: NA
v_gene: TRBV2
CDR3nt: TGTGCCAGCAAGCTAAGAGCCTCTAGCAATCAGCCCCAGCATTTT
CDR3aa: CASKLRASSNQPQHF

abundance: NA
j_gene: TRBJ1-6
d_gene: NA
v_gene: TRBV5-5
CDR3nt: TGTGCCAGCAGCAACCCCCGGGCAGGGGATAATTCACCCCTCCACTTT
CDR3aa: CASSNPRAGDNSPLHF

abundance: NA
j_gene: TRBJ1-6
d_gene: NA
v_gene: TRBV6-5
CDR3nt: TGTGCCAGCAACTTAGGACGGAATAATTCACCCCTCCACTTT
CDR3aa: CASNLGRNNSPLHF

abundance: NA
j_gene: TRBJ1-2
d_gene: TRBD1
v_gene: TRBV10-2
CDR3nt: TGCGCCAGCACTCCGGAACCGGGACAGGGGAGGATATCGGGAGGCTACACCTTC
CDR3aa: CASTPEPGQGRISGGYTF

abundance: NA
j_gene: TRBJ2-1
d_gene: TRBD2
v_gene: TRBV5-6
CDR3nt: TGTGCCAGCAGCTCCGGGGAACTAGCGGGGGGTACAAATGAGCAGTTCTTC
CDR3aa: CASSSGELAGGTNEQFF

abundance: NA
j_gene: TRBJ2-1
d_gene: NA
v_gene: TRBV5-5
CDR3nt: TGTGCCAGCAGCCACGACTCCTACAATGAGCAGTTCTTC
CDR3aa: CASSHDSYNEQFF

abundance: NA
j_gene: TRBJ1-4
d_gene: NA
v_gene: TRBV18
CDR3nt: TGTGCCAGCTCACCACCACACAGGGTGACTAATGAAAAACTGTTTTTT
CDR3aa: CASSPPHRVTNEKLFF

abundance: NA
j_gene: TRBJ2-5
d_gene: TRBD1
v_gene: TRBV18
CDR3nt: TGTGCCAGCTCACCGACAGGGGGCGTCGGGGAGACCCAGTACTTC
CDR3aa: CASSPTGGVGETQYF

abundance: NA
j_gene: TRBJ1-5
d_gene: NA
v_gene: TRBV6-6
CDR3nt: TGTGCCAGTGTCGGGGGAACACCTCAGCCCCAGCATTTT
CDR3aa: CASVGGTPQPQHF